This record looks at one T cell receptor beta chain sequence and its context. Other nucleotide sequences in the sample specify the same CDR3. These data come from a study of control samples from healthy donors and cancer patients. The assay was immunoSEQ multiplex PCR, and TCRdb's table has in-frame clones only and misses some. Altogether approximately 69,000 clones are present, roughly 90% being singletons, with the ten largest covering roughly 6%. With V trimmed by 5 bases and J by 6 bases, 11 bases remained unmatched. Germline loops: CDR1 SGHAT, CDR2 FQNNGV. CDR3 length: 16 amino acids. The receptor comes from a man aged 55 to 70 with colorectal cancer. The chain is built from TRBV11-2 and TRBJ2-2; 8 bases match TRBD2. Material: PBMCs. The CDR3 loop reads CASSLSRRGGAGELFF. The CDR3 DNA reads as TGTGCCAGCAGCCTTTCTCGACGGGGGGGTGCCGGGGAGCTGTTTTTT.